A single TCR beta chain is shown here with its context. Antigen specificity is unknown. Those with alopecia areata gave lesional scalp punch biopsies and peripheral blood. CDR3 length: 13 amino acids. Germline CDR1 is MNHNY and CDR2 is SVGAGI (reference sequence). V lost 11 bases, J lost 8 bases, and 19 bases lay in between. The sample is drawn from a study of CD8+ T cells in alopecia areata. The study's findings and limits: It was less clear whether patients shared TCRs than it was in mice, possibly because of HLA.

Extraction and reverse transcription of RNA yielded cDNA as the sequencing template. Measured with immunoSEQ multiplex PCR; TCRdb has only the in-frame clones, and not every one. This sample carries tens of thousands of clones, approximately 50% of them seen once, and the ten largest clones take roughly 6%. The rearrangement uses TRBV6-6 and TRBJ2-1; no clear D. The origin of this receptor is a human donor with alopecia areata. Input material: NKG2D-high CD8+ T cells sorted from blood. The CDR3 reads CAGSFIQWDEQFF. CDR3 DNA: TGTGCCGGCTCGTTCATCCAGTGGGATGAGCAGTTCTTC.